This T cell receptor beta chain was retrieved from a study of shared clonotypes between healthy human individuals. This CDR3 spans 14 amino acids. Germline V lookup: CDR1 MNHEY, CDR2 SVGAGI. The ends lost 6 bases at V and 0 bases at J; junction bases unmatched: 3. The table came from immunoSEQ multiplex PCR; TCRdb's copy has only in-frame clones and leaves some out. The sample carries approximately 2.5 million clones, approximately 93% recorded once. The sequencing sample was made of naive CD4+ T cells from PBMCs. As for subset: CD45RA+ positively selected. The TCR comes from a man between 18 and 29 years old in good health. Some clones in this sample may be carry-over from other donors' samples. This chain links TRBV6-5 with TRBJ2-5, with 8 nucleotides matching TRBD1. The CDR3, as DNA: TGTGCCAGCAGCGTGGACAGGGACCAAGAGACCCAGTACTTC. This gives the protein CASSVDRDQETQYF.